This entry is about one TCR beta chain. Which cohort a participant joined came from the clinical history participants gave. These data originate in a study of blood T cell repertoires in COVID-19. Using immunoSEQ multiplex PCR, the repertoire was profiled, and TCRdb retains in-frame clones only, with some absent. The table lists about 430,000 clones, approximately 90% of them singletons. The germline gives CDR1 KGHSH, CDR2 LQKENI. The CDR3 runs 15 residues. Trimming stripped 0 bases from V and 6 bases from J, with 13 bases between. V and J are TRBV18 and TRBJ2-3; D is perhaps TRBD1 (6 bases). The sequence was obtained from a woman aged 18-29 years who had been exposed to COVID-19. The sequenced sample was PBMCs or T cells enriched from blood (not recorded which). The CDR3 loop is CASSPPGQGMDTQYF. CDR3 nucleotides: TGTGCCAGCTCACCACCGGGTCAGGGGATGGATACGCAGTATTTT.